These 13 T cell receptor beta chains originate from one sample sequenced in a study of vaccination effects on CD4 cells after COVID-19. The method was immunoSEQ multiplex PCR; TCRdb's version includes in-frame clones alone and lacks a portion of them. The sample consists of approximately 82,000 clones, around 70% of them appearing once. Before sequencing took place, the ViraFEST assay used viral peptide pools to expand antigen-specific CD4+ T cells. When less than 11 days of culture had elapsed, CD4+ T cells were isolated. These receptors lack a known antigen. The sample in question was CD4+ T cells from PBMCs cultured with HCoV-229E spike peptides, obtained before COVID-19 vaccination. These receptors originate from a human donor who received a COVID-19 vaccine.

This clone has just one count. CDR3 region: CAWSEDSHSNYGYTF. The CDR3 coding sequence is TGTGCCTGGAGCGAAGACAGCCACTCTAACTATGGCTACACCTTC. The V and J genes are TRBV30 and TRBJ1-2, with a possible D match to TRBD1 (5 bases). Trimming took off 3 bases at V and 0 bases at J, with 14 bases between the two ends. This CDR3 has 15 residues. Germline CDR1 GTSNPN, CDR2 SVGIG (reference sequence).

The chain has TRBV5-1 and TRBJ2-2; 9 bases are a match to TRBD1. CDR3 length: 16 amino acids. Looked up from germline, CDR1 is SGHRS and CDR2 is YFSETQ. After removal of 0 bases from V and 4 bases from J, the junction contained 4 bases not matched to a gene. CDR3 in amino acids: CASSLGGTGRTGELFF. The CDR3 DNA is TGCGCCAGCAGCTTGGGGGGGACAGGGCGCACCGGGGAGCTGTTTTTT.

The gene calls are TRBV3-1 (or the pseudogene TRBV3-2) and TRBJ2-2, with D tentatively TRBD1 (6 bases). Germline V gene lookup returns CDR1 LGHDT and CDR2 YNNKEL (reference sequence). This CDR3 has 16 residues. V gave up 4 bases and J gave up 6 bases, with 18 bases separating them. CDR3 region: CASSRGWQGIAGELFF. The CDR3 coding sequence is TGTGCCAGCAGCCGAGGGTGGCAGGGGATCGCCGGGGAGCTGTTTTTT.

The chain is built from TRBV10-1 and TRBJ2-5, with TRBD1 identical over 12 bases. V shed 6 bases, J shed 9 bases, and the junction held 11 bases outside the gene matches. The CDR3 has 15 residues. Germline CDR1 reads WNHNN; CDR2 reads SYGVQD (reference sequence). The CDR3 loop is CASREPGQGAHPQYF. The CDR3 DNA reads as TGCGCCAGCAGAGAACCGGGACAGGGGGCGCATCCCCAGTACTTC.

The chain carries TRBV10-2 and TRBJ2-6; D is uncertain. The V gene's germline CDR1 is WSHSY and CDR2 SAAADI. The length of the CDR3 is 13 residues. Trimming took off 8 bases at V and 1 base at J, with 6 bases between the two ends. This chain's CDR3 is CASVTSGANVLTF. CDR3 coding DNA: TGCGCCAGCGTTACGTCTGGGGCCAACGTCCTGACTTTC.

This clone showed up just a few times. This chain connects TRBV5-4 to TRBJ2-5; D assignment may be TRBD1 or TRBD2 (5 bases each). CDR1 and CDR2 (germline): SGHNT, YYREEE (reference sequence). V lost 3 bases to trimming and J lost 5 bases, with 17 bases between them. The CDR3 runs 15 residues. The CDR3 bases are TGTGCCAGCAGCTCAATCAGGGATGAGGGGGAGACCCAGTACTTC. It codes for CASSSIRDEGETQYF.

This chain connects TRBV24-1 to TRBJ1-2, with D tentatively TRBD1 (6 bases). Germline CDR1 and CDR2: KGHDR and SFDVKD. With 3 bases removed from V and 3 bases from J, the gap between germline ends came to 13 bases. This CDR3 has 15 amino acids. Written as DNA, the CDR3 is TGTGCCACCAGTGATGCCAGGGGAGTGGACTATGGCTACACCTTC. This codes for CATSDARGVDYGYTF.

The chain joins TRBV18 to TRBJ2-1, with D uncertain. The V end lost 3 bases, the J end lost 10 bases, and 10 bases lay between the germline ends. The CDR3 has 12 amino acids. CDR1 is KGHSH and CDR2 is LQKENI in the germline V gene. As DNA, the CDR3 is TGTGCCAGCTCACCGGCGCGGAAGGAGCAGTTCTTC. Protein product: CASSPARKEQFF.

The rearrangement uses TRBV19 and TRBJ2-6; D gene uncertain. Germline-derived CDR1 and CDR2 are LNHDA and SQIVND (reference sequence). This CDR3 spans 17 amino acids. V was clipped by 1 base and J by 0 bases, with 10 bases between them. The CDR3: CASSIVADSSGANVLTF. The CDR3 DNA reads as TGTGCCAGTAGTATAGTTGCAGATAGCTCTGGGGCCAACGTCCTGACTTTC.

This CDR3 is CATSDSAQGSSYNEQFF. As DNA, the CDR3 is TGTGCCACCAGTGATTCTGCCCAGGGGAGCTCCTACAATGAGCAGTTCTTC. The chain employs TRBV24-1 and TRBJ2-1; D is possibly TRBD1 (6 bases). The germline V gene has CDR1 KGHDR and CDR2 SFDVKD. V was shortened by 2 bases and J by 0 bases, with 13 bases between the two germline ends. This CDR3 spans 17 amino acids.

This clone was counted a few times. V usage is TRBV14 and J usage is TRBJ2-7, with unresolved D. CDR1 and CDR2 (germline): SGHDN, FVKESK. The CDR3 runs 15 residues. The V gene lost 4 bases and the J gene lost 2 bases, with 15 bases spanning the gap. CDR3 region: CASSPRSTVAYEQYV. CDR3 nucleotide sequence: TGTGCCAGCAGCCCCAGATCAACAGTAGCCTACGAGCAGTACGTC.

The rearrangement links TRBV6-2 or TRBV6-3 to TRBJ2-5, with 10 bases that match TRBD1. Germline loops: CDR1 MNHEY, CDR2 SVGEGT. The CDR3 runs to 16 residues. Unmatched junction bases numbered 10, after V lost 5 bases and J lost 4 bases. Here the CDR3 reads CASSPIDRGRGETQYF. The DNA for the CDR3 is TGTGCCAGCAGTCCCATTGACAGGGGGCGAGGAGAGACCCAGTACTTC.

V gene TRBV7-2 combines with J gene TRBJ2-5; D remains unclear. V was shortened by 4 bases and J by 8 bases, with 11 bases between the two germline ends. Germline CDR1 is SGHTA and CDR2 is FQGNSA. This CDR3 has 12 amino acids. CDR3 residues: CASSSPYNTQYF. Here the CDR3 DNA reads TGTGCCAGCAGCTCCCCCTACAATACCCAGTACTTC.